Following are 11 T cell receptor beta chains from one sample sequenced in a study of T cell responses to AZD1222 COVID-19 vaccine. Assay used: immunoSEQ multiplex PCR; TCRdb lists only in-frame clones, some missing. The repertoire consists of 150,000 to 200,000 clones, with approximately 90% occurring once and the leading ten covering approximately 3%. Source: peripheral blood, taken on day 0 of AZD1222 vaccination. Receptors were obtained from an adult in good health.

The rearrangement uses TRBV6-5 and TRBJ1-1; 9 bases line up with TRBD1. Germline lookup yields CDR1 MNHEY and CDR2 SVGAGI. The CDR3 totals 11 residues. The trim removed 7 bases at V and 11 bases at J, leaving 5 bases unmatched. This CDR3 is CASMVGQGAFF. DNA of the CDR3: TGTGCCAGCATGGTTGGACAGGGGGCTTTCTTT.

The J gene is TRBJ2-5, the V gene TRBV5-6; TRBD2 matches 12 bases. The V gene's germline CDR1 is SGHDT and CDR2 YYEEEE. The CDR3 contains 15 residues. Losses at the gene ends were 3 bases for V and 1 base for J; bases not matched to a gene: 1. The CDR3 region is CASSSLAGGQETQYF. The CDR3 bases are TGTGCCAGCAGCTCACTAGCGGGGGGCCAAGAGACCCAGTACTTC. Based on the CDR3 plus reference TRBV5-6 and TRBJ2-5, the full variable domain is DAGVTQSPTHLIKTRGQQVTLRCSPKSGHDTVSWYQQALGQGPQFIFQYYEEEERQRGNFPDRFSGHQFPNYSSELNVNALLLGDSALYLCASSSLAGGQETQYFGPGTRLLVL.

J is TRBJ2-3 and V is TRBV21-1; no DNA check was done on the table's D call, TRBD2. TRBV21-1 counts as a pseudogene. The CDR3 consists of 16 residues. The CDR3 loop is CDSAGLAGGPTDTQYF. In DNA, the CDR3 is TGTGACTCGGCGGGTCTAGCGGGGGGGCCGACAGATACGCAGTATTTT.

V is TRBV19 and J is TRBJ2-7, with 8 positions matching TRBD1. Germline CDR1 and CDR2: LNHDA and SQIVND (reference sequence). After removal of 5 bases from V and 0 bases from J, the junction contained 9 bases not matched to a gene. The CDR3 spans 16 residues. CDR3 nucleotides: TGTGCCAGTAGTCCCGCGACCGGGACAGGCTCCTACGAGCAGTACTTC. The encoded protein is CASSPATGTGSYEQYF.

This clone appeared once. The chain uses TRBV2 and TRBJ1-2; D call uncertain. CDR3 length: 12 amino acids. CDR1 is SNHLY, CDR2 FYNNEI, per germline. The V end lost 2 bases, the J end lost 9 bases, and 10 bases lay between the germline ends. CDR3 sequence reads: CASSEYPESYTF. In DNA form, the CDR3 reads TGTGCCAGCAGTGAATATCCAGAGAGCTACACCTTC.

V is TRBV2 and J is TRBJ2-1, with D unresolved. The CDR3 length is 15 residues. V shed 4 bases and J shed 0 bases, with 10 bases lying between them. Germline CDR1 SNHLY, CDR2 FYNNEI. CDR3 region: CASSAGRTSYNEQFF. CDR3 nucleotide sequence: TGTGCCAGCAGTGCTGGCCGCACCTCCTACAATGAGCAGTTCTTC.

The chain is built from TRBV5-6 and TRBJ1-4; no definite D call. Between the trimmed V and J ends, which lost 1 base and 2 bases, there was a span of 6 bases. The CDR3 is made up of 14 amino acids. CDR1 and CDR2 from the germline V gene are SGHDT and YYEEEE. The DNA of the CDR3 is TGTGCCAGCAGCTTGTGGTACACTAATGAAAAACTGTTTTTT. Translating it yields CASSLWYTNEKLFF. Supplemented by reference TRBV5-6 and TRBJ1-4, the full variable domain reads DAGVTQSPTHLIKTRGQQVTLRCSPKSGHDTVSWYQQALGQGPQFIFQYYEEEERQRGNFPDRFSGHQFPNYSSELNVNALLLGDSALYLCASSLWYTNEKLFFGSGTQLSVL.

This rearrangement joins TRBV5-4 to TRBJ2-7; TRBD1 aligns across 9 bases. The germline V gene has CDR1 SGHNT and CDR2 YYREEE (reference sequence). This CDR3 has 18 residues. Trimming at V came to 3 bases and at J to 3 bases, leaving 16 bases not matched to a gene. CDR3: CASSSVTGTGLGYYEQYF. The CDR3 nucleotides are TGTGCCAGCAGCTCCGTTACCGGGACAGGGTTAGGCTACTACGAGCAGTACTTC.

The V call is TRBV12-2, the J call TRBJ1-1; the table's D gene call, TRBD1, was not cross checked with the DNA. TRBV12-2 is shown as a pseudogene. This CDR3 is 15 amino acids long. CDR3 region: CASRSRTGGNTEAFF. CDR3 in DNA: TGTGCAAGTCGCTCCAGGACAGGGGGCAACACTGAAGCTTTCTTT.

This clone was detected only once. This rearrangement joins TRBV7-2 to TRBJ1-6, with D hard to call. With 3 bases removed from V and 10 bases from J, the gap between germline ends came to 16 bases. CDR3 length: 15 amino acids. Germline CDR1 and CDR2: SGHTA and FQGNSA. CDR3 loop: CASSFDLPRGSPLHF. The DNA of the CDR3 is TGTGCCAGCAGCTTTGACCTCCCTCGCGGGTCACCCCTCCACTTT. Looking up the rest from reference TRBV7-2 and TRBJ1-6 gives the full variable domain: GAGVSQSPSNKVTEKGKDVELRCDPISGHTALYWYRQSLGQGLEFLIYFQGNSAPDKSGLPSDRFSAERTGGSVSTLTIQRTQQEDSAVYLCASSFDLPRGSPLHFGNGTRLTVT.

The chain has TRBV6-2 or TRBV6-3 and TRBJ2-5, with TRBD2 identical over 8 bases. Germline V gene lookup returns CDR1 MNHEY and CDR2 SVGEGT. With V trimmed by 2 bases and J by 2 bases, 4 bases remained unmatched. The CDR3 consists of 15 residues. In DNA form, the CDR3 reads TGTGCCAGCAGTTACGCAACTAGCGGTCAAGAGACCCAGTACTTC. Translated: CASSYATSGQETQYF.